This T cell receptor (beta chain) was sequenced for a study of blood T cell repertoires in COVID-19. Study-level information: Whether acute or convalescent, the COVID-19 samples came from the United States, Italy and Spain.

V lost 0 bases and J lost 7, with 12 bases in between. The CDR3 loop spans 14 amino acids. Germline CDR1 MNHNY, CDR2 SVGAGI (reference sequence). Libraries were prepared by immunoSEQ multiplex PCR; TCRdb keeps only in-frame clonotypes and omits some of them. This sample has a few hundred thousand clones, with 80% to 85% found just once. The sequence was obtained from a woman of 80 years or more with active or convalescent COVID-19. Sequenced: peripheral blood. The rearrangement links TRBV6-6 to TRBJ1-2; weak D call: TRBD1 (6 bases). Here the CDR3 reads CASSYSTGAGGYTF. CDR3 coding DNA: TGTGCCAGCAGTTACTCGACAGGCGCGGGTGGCTACACCTTC.